This T cell receptor (beta chain) comes out of a study of blood T cell repertoires in COVID-19. Overall study context: The United States, Italy and Spain provided the acute and convalescent COVID-19 samples.

Repertoires were generated with immunoSEQ multiplex PCR, while TCRdb's copy carries only in-frame clones and drops some. The sample records more than 150,000 clones, 81% being singletons. Seattle cases were enrolled at active infection and followed longitudinally. The ends lost 3 bases at V and 3 bases at J; junction bases unmatched: 0. The germline gives CDR1 SGDLS, CDR2 YYNGEE. The CDR3 is 15 amino acids. The sequence derives from a woman aged 80 or over with COVID-19, enrolled during active disease. The sequencing input was peripheral blood. The V call is TRBV9, the J call TRBJ2-1; 13 bases agree with TRBD2. CDR3: CASSGTSGSYNEQFF. For the CDR3, the DNA is TGTGCCAGCAGCGGGACTAGCGGGAGCTACAATGAGCAGTTCTTC. Combining the CDR3 with reference TRBV9 and TRBJ2-1 gives the whole variable domain DSGVTQTPKHLITATGQRVTLRCSPRSGDLSVYWYQQSLDQGLQFLIQYYNGEERAKGNILERFSAQQFPDLHSELNLSSLELGDSALYFCASSGTSGSYNEQFFGPGTRLTVL.